This T cell receptor beta chain was sequenced for a study of human T cells and chemical hapten exposure. Overall study: The study sensitized with 2% DPC on an approximately 2 cm by approximately 2 cm patch of upper inner arm skin.

This clonotype has ten or more counts. Its antigen is not identified. Time point reported: patch test 3, about 24 weeks after DPC sensitization. Specified treatment: therapeutic diphenylcyclopropenone sensitization with weekly scalp DPC. Original processing notes: Sequenced samples showed a median of around 96,000 TCRs each, with counts running from about 20,000 to 690,000. TCRdb reprocessed the RACE reads via MiXCR and lists one record per CDR3 protein. The V and J calls, along with clone size, are taken from TCRdb and not from the paper's own processing. The sample holds just over 70,000 distinct CDR3 sequences, 11% seen once. This CDR3 spans 14 amino acids. V was clipped by 2 bases and J by 4 bases, with 13 bases between them. Germline V gene data show CDR1 as SGHRS and CDR2 as YFSETQ. Notes on the study in general: The number of TCRs above 1 in 1000 frequency did not change after DPC sensitization. Alopecia affected the donors, so their immune response may differ from healthy people's.

J is TRBJ2-7 and V is TRBV5-1; the D gene is possibly TRBD2 (6 bases). The TCR originated in a woman aged 45-60 years with alopecia areata. Some clones in this sample may be carry-over from other donors' samples. The sequencing here drew on whole blood, taken in connection with sensitization to the hapten diphenylcyclopropenone (DPC). The CDR3 spells CASSFNGSPYEQYF. As DNA, the CDR3 is TGCGCCAGCAGCTTTAACGGGAGCCCTTACGAGCAGTACTTC.